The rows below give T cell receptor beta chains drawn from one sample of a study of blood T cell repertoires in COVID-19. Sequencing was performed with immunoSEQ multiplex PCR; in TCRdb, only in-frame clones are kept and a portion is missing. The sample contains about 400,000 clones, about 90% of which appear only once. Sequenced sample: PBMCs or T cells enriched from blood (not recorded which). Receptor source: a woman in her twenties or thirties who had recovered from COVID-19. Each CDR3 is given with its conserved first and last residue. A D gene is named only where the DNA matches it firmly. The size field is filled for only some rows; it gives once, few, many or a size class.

DNA: TGTGCCAGCAGCACCCTCGGGGGGGACACTGAAGCTTTCTTT
CDR3: CASSTLGGDTEAFF
length: 14
size: NA
V: TRBV6-5
J: TRBJ1-1
D: NA

DNA: TGTGCCAGCAGTACAGGGATAGCCTACAATGAGCAGTTCTTC
CDR3: CASSTGIAYNEQFF
length: 14
size: NA
V: TRBV27
J: TRBJ2-1
D: NA

DNA: TGTGCCAGCACTGTGGGGACCCTCAGGGGTCGGGAGCAGTTCTTC
CDR3: CASTVGTLRGREQFF
length: 15
size: NA
V: TRBV2
J: TRBJ2-1
D: NA

DNA: TGTGCCAGCAGCCAAGCACGTGGTAGCGGAGCGTCGAACACCGGGGAGCTGTTTTTT
CDR3: CASSQARGSGASNTGELFF
length: 19
size: NA
V: TRBV14
J: TRBJ2-2
D: NA

DNA: TGTGCCAGTAGTACTCGGCCCCGGGACATATGGTGGTACACTGAAGCTTTCTTT
CDR3: CASSTRPRDIWWYTEAFF
length: 18
size: NA
V: TRBV19
J: TRBJ1-1
D: NA

DNA: TGCAGTGCTCCTAACACCGGGGAGCTGTTTTTT
CDR3: CSAPNTGELFF
length: 11
size: NA
V: TRBV20-1
J: TRBJ2-2
D: NA

DNA: TGTGCCAGCAGTGAAATGGCCTTCTCTGGAAACACCATATATTTT
CDR3: CASSEMAFSGNTIYF
length: 15
size: NA
V: TRBV6-1
J: TRBJ1-3
D: NA

DNA: TGCAGCGGGTCAGGGGGCTGGGGTATGAACACTGAAGCTTTCTTT
CDR3: CSGSGGWGMNTEAFF
length: 15
size: few
V: TRBV29-1
J: TRBJ1-1
D: TRBD1

DNA: TGTGCCAGCAGTCAAGCGACTATCCGCCAAGAGACCCAGTACTTC
CDR3: CASSQATIRQETQYF
length: 15
size: NA
V: TRBV3-1/TRBV3-2
J: TRBJ2-5
D: NA

DNA: TGTGCCAGCCACCCAGTAGCCAATTACAATGAGCAGTTCTTC
CDR3: CASHPVANYNEQFF
length: 14
size: NA
V: TRBV6-5
J: TRBJ2-1
D: NA

DNA: TGTGCCAGCGCAAGGACTAGCGTCAAGGATGAGCAGTTCTTC
CDR3: CASARTSVKDEQFF
length: 14
size: NA
V: TRBV5-4
J: TRBJ2-1
D: TRBD2

DNA: TGTGCCAGCAGCTTAGATGGGACTAGCGGGAGTCATGAGCAGTTCTTC
CDR3: CASSLDGTSGSHEQFF
length: 16
size: NA
V: TRBV11-3
J: TRBJ2-1
D: TRBD2

DNA: TGTGCCAGCAGTAGACAGCATTCACCCCTCCACTTT
CDR3: CASSRQHSPLHF
length: 12
size: few
V: TRBV6-5
J: TRBJ1-6
D: NA

DNA: TGTGCCAGCAGTTACTCGCTGGACAGGGCCACCGGGGAGCTGTTTTTT
CDR3: CASSYSLDRATGELFF
length: 16
size: NA
V: TRBV6-5
J: TRBJ2-2
D: TRBD1

DNA: TGTGCCAGTAGGGGACAGGGGAGCAACTATGGCTACACCTTC
CDR3: CASRGQGSNYGYTF
length: 14
size: NA
V: TRBV28
J: TRBJ1-2
D: TRBD1

DNA: TGTGCCAGCAGCGTGGATGGGACAGGGTGGTTAGCTTTCTTT
CDR3: CASSVDGTGWLAFF
length: 14
size: once
V: TRBV9
J: TRBJ1-1
D: TRBD1

DNA: TGTGCCACGGTCGGGAGACAACCTTGGGAAGATACGCAGTATTTT
CDR3: CATVGRQPWEDTQYF
length: 15
size: NA
V: TRBV28
J: TRBJ2-3
D: NA

DNA: TGTGCCTCAAACTATGGGGGGAGCACAGATACGCAGTATTTT
CDR3: CASNYGGSTDTQYF
length: 14
size: NA
V: TRBV30
J: TRBJ2-3
D: NA

DNA: TGTGCCACCAGCACAATCCAGGGGAGCAGCGAAAAACTGTTTTTT
CDR3: CATSTIQGSSEKLFF
length: 15
size: NA
V: TRBV15
J: TRBJ1-4
D: NA

DNA: TGTGCCACCCAGGACAGGGAAAACTATGGCTACACCTTC
CDR3: CATQDRENYGYTF
length: 13
size: NA
V: TRBV19
J: TRBJ1-2
D: TRBD1

DNA: TGTGCCAGTACCTGGGGAACAGGAGAAAACATTCAGTACTTC
CDR3: CASTWGTGENIQYF
length: 14
size: NA
V: TRBV19
J: TRBJ2-4
D: NA

DNA: TGTGCCAGCAGCATCGACAGGGACTATGGCTACACCTTC
CDR3: CASSIDRDYGYTF
length: 13
size: NA
V: TRBV7-9
J: TRBJ1-2
D: TRBD1

DNA: TGTGCCAGTAGTATCAGGGGACTAACAGATACGCAGTATTTT
CDR3: CASSIRGLTDTQYF
length: 14
size: NA
V: TRBV19
J: TRBJ2-3
D: NA

DNA: TGTGCCAGCAGTTACAAGGACACCACTAACTATGGCTACACCTTC
CDR3: CASSYKDTTNYGYTF
length: 15
size: few
V: TRBV6-5
J: TRBJ1-2
D: NA

DNA: TGTGCCAGCAGCTGGGGACAGGGGATCAATCAGCCCCAGCATTTT
CDR3: CASSWGQGINQPQHF
length: 15
size: NA
V: TRBV28
J: TRBJ1-5
D: TRBD1

DNA: TGTGCCAGCAGTTGGACAGAGAACTATGGCTACACCTTC
CDR3: CASSWTENYGYTF
length: 13
size: NA
V: TRBV6-5
J: TRBJ1-2
D: NA

DNA: TGTGCCAGCAGTTTATACGGGGACGAGCAGTACTTC
CDR3: CASSLYGDEQYF
length: 12
size: once
V: TRBV28
J: TRBJ2-7
D: NA

DNA: TGTGCCAGCAGCCAAGGGGGCGAGGATAGAGGCTATGGCTACACCTTC
CDR3: CASSQGGEDRGYGYTF
length: 16
size: NA
V: TRBV7-3
J: TRBJ1-2
D: TRBD1

DNA: TGCGCCAGCAGCTTGGCCGGGTTACTAGCCGACAATGAGCAGTTCTTC
CDR3: CASSLAGLLADNEQFF
length: 16
size: NA
V: TRBV5-1
J: TRBJ2-1
D: NA